This T cell receptor (beta chain) was recorded in a study of blood T cells in healthy people across ages. Regarding the study as a whole: Percentage of naive T cells showed a strong correlation with TCR beta diversity.

Next came a second PCR, run for roughly 6 to 11 cycles, which used a sample-barcoded 5' primer along with a J-beta primer mix. TCRdb analysed the 5' RACE reads with MiXCR anew, one entry per CDR3 protein. This table holds 780,000 or so distinct CDR3 sequences, more than 55% found once. This clonotype was observed many times. Antigen: not known. Each donor was a healthy Caucasian individual from Russia, aged roughly 6 to 90. What was sequenced was blood. The receptor comes from a man in his forties or fifties in good health.

The CDR3 protein is CASSLRGRETQYF. As DNA, the CDR3 is TGTGCCAGCAGTTTGCGGGGGCGGGAGACCCAGTACTTC. V and J are TRBV7-2 and TRBJ2-5, with D possibly TRBD2 on 7 matching bases. Germline-derived CDR1 and CDR2 are SGHTA and FQGNSA. Trimming stripped 6 bases from V and 5 bases from J, with 13 bases between. The CDR3 totals 13 residues.